This T cell receptor (beta chain) derives from a study of T cells after yellow fever vaccination. From germline, CDR1 is MGHRA and CDR2 YSYEKL. There are 14 residues in the CDR3. Trimming took 4 bases from V and 5 from J; bases not matched to a gene: 7. UMIs and a universal primer site were added when TCR cDNA was made by 5'RACE template switching. TCRdb fed the 5' RACE reads into MiXCR, producing one record per CDR3 protein. The sample carries 320,000 or so distinct CDR3 sequences, less than 9.5% recorded once. General observations from the study: Peaking faster, on day 5 versus 15, the secondary response was nonetheless weaker.

Only a few counts were recorded for this clonotype. The antigen remains unidentified. This sample comprised PBMCs, obtained about 49 days after the first yellow fever vaccination. The receptor's source is a man younger than 35 who received the YFV17D yellow fever vaccine. The gene calls are TRBV4-1 and TRBJ1-1; TRBD1 aligns across 7 bases. CDR3 protein: CASSRQGGVTEAFF. CDR3 DNA sequence: TGCGCCAGCAGCCGGCAGGGGGGGGTTACTGAAGCTTTCTTT.